The next 26 T cell receptor beta chains were all read from a single sample in a study of T cells in Graves' hyperthyroidism and ophthalmopathy. TCR beta CDR3 regions were amplified from RNA transcripts. The HTBI set primed first-round TCR CDR3 RT-PCR. TCRdb passed the multiplex PCR reads through MiXCR, listing each CDR3 protein once. The table lists around 700,000 distinct CDR3 sequences, 18% of them singletons. Sequenced input: blood. The receptors derive from a woman between 45 and 60 years old with Graves' hyperthyroidism that later progressed to Graves' ophthalmopathy.

With respect to this clonotype: At one boundary the junction diverges from the germline segment, which might be a read error. This CDR3 reads CARSLGSGNQPQHF. The CDR3 DNA is TGTGCCAGGAGTTTAGGGTCTGGCAATCAGCCCCAGCATTTT. The chain is built from TRBV30 and TRBJ1-5, with D uncertain. The germline V gene has CDR1 GTSNPN and CDR2 SVGIG (reference sequence). This CDR3 is 14 amino acids long.

V is TRBV7-9 and J is TRBJ2-3; TRBD2 might be the D (5 bases). The germline CDR1 and CDR2 sequences are SEHNR and FQNEAQ (reference sequence). The CDR3 loop spans 18 amino acids. V shed 5 bases and J shed 0 bases, with 21 bases lying between them. The CDR3 region has the DNA TGTGCCAGCAGCCGAAACCGTAACCGCGGGCAGAGCACAGATACGCAGTATTTT. This codes for CASSRNRNRGQSTDTQYF.

The CDR3 here is CASSITGERDEKLFF. The CDR3 nucleotides read TGTGCCAGTAGTATAACAGGGGAGAGGGATGAAAAACTGTTTTTT. This chain uses TRBV19 with TRBJ1-4; 7 bases fit TRBD1. The CDR3 has 15 amino acids. Germline trimming cut 2 bases from V and 6 bases from J; bases unmatched to any gene: 6. CDR1 is LNHDA and CDR2 is SQIVND in the germline V gene (reference sequence). The whole variable domain, remainder taken from reference TRBV19 and TRBJ1-4, is DGGITQSPKYLFRKEGQNVTLSCEQNLNHDAMYWYRQDPGQGLRLIYYSQIVNDFQKGDIAEGYSVSREKKESFPLTVTSAQKNPTAFYLCASSITGERDEKLFFGSGTQLSVL.

The chain couples TRBV5-5 to TRBJ1-6; the D gene is possibly TRBD1 (6 bases). This CDR3 has 15 residues. V was clipped by 4 bases and J by 7 bases, with 15 bases between them. From germline, CDR1 is SGHKS and CDR2 YYEKEE (reference sequence). The CDR3 bases are TGTGCCAGCAGCCTTAGCGGACAGACAAATTCACCCCTCCACTTT. It yields the protein CASSLSGQTNSPLHF.

CDR3 in amino acids: CASSQDGAGRDEKLFF. CDR3 in DNA: TGCGCCAGCAGCCAAGATGGGGCGGGGAGAGATGAAAAACTGTTTTTT. V is TRBV4-1 and J is TRBJ1-4, with D maybe TRBD1 (5 bases). The CDR3 is 16 residues long. V was clipped by 0 bases and J by 6 bases, with 14 bases between them. Looked up from germline, CDR1 is MGHRA and CDR2 is YSYEKL.

This clonotype was counted between two and nine times. The rearrangement joins TRBV29-1 to TRBJ2-7; TRBD1 aligns across 10 bases. J gave up 3 bases and V 7 bases, and 6 bases lay outside the gene matches. Germline V gene lookup returns CDR1 SQVTM and CDR2 ANQGSEA. The CDR3 is made up of 13 amino acids. The CDR3 DNA follows: TGCAGCGCCGCGAGGACAGGGGGCTACGAGCAGTACTTC. Its translation is CSAARTGGYEQYF.

Ten or more counts support this clonotype. This chain joins TRBV27 and TRBJ1-1, with a possible D match to TRBD1 (5 bases). This CDR3 comprises 14 residues. Trimming took 7 bases from V and 0 from J, leaving 12 bases between them. Germline V gene lookup returns CDR1 MNHEY and CDR2 SMNVEV (reference sequence). CDR3 sequence (DNA): TGTGCCAGCACTCCGGGGGGAATGAACACTGAAGCTTTCTTT. As protein: CASTPGGMNTEAFF.

This clonotype occurred many times. The rearrangement uses TRBV2 and TRBJ1-5; D may be TRBD1 (6 bases). The germline gives CDR1 SNHLY, CDR2 FYNNEI. This CDR3 spans 14 amino acids. V lost 2 bases to trimming and J lost 7 bases, with 12 bases between them. The CDR3 region is CASSEPGVGQPQHF. In DNA form, the CDR3 reads TGTGCCAGCAGTGAACCAGGGGTAGGGCAGCCCCAGCATTTT.

In this sample, this clonotype turned up many times. The rearrangement joins TRBV9 to TRBJ1-2; D remains ambiguous. Trimming pared 5 bases from V and 7 bases from J, leaving 9 bases between. The germline V gene encodes CDR1 SGDLS and CDR2 YYNGEE. The CDR3 contains 11 residues. DNA of the CDR3: TGTGCCAGCAGGTCCCAGCCTGGCTACACCTTC. This codes for CASRSQPGYTF.

This clonotype has ten or more counts. The genes are TRBV20-1 and TRBJ2-7; D possibly uses TRBD1 or TRBD2 (6 bases each). Germline CDR1 is DFQATT and CDR2 is SNEGSKA (reference sequence). V lost 4 bases, J lost 4 bases, and 11 bases lay in between. The CDR3 consists of 12 residues. CDR3 residues: CSAIRGPYEQYF. As DNA, the CDR3 is TGCAGTGCTATTCGGGGGCCGTACGAGCAGTACTTC.

This clonotype was seen at least ten times. The chain combines TRBV20-1 with TRBJ2-5, with 10 bases lining up with TRBD1. CDR1 is DFQATT, CDR2 SNEGSKA, per germline (reference sequence). The ends lost 5 bases at V and 1 base at J; junction bases unmatched: 7. CDR3 length equals 15 residues. The CDR3 here is CSAPRQGALQETQYF. CDR3 nucleotide sequence: TGCAGTGCTCCCCGACAGGGGGCTCTCCAAGAGACCCAGTACTTC.

The genes are TRBV19 and TRBJ1-3, with 9 bases lining up with TRBD1. The CDR3 is 17 amino acids. From germline, CDR1 is LNHDA and CDR2 SQIVND (reference sequence). V was pared by 2 bases and J by 0 bases, with 5 bases of the junction left unmatched. This CDR3 reads CASSILTGGGSGNTIYF. The CDR3 coding sequence is TGTGCCAGTAGTATATTGACAGGGGGAGGCTCTGGAAACACCATATATTTT.

This clonotype was counted at least ten times. J is TRBJ1-1 and V is TRBV18, with a weak D call TRBD1 (5 bases). This CDR3 region has 16 residues. The ends were cut back, 2 bases at V and 1 base at J, with 14 bases in the middle. Germline lookup yields CDR1 KGHSH and CDR2 LQKENI. This chain's CDR3 is CASSPRDGGANTEAFF. CDR3 DNA: TGTGCCAGCTCACCAAGGGATGGAGGGGCGAACACTGAAGCTTTCTTT.

The table lists this clonotype with many counts. V is TRBV7-6 and J is TRBJ1-1; TRBD1 agrees at 8 bases. CDR3 length: 15 amino acids. V shed 3 bases and J 2 bases; nucleotides not matched to a gene: 5. Germline CDR1 is SGHVS and CDR2 is FNYEAQ. CDR3 in amino acids: CASSLETGVNTEAFF. The CDR3 DNA reads as TGTGCCAGCAGCTTGGAGACAGGGGTAAACACTGAAGCTTTCTTT.

This clonotype was observed a handful of times. This chain links TRBV3-1 with TRBJ2-7; perhaps TRBD1 as D (6 bases). CDR3 size: 16 residues. Trimming cost V 0 bases and J 5 bases, with 17 bases left between them. Per the germline V gene, CDR1 is LGHDT and CDR2 is YNNKEL (reference sequence). The CDR3 coding sequence is TGTGCCAGCAGCCAAGATAATTATAACAGGGCGGACGAGCAGTACTTC. As protein: CASSQDNYNRADEQYF.

This clonotype appeared a few times. This chain links TRBV20-1 with TRBJ1-6; TRBD1 matches at 8 bases. Germline CDR1 reads DFQATT; CDR2 reads SNEGSKA (reference sequence). This CDR3 is built from 13 residues. With V trimmed by 5 bases and J by 6 bases, 3 bases remained unmatched. This chain's CDR3 is CSADRGSNSPLHF. The CDR3 coding sequence is TGCAGTGCTGACAGGGGTAGTAATTCACCCCTCCACTTT.

CDR3 region: CASSLEVGGTIGPGELFF. Written as DNA, the CDR3 is TGTGCCAGCAGCTTGGAGGTCGGGGGGACCATAGGTCCCGGGGAGCTGTTTTTT. The chain recombines TRBV5-4 with TRBJ2-2; TRBD2 matches at 7 bases. There are 18 residues in the CDR3. V gave up 0 bases and J gave up 6 bases; unmatched junction bases: 14. CDR1 is SGHNT, CDR2 YYREEE, per germline (reference sequence).

This clonotype was seen a handful of times. The V gene is TRBV18, the J gene TRBJ1-1, with D unresolved. V lost 2 bases and J 1 base, leaving 11 bases between the germline ends. The CDR3 loop spans 15 amino acids. Germline lookup yields CDR1 KGHSH and CDR2 LQKENI. This CDR3 is CASSPARRQNTEAFF. In DNA form, the CDR3 reads TGTGCCAGCTCACCAGCACGACGCCAGAACACTGAAGCTTTCTTT. Filled out from reference TRBV18 and TRBJ1-1, the complete variable domain reads NAGVMQNPRHLVRRRGQEARLRCSPMKGHSHVYWYRQLPEEGLKFMVYLQKENIIDESGMPKERFSAEFPKEGPSILRIQQVVRGDSAAYFCASSPARRQNTEAFFGQGTRLTVV.

The table lists this clonotype with many counts. For the CDR3, the DNA is TGTGCCAGCAGTCGTTTCTACGAGCAGTACTTC. This encodes CASSRFYEQYF. The chain has TRBV11-2 and TRBJ2-7, with D hard to call. Germline values: CDR1 SGHAT, CDR2 FQNNGV. The V end lost 6 bases, the J end lost 3 bases, and 6 bases lay between the germline ends. This CDR3 is built from 11 residues.

The rearrangement links TRBV20-1 to TRBJ1-1; D gene ambiguous. Germline V gene lookup returns CDR1 DFQATT and CDR2 SNEGSKA (reference sequence). This CDR3 has 11 residues. The ends were cut back, 5 bases at V and 5 bases at J, with 9 bases in the middle. CDR3 protein: CSAELGTEAFF. The CDR3 bases are TGCAGTGCTGAGCTGGGGACTGAAGCTTTCTTT.

This clonotype was detected ten times or more. V usage is TRBV7-9 and J usage is TRBJ2-1; 12 bases map to TRBD2. Germline V gene data show CDR1 as SEHNR and CDR2 as FQNEAQ (reference sequence). The CDR3 sequence is 15 residues long. Losses at the gene ends were 1 base for V and 8 bases for J; bases not matched to a gene: 3. CDR3 in DNA: TGTGCCAGCAGCTTAGGACTAGCGGGGGAGCATGAGCAGTTCTTC. The encoded protein is CASSLGLAGEHEQFF.

The chain recombines TRBV10-3 with TRBJ2-3, with D perhaps TRBD1 (5 bases). The germline gives CDR1 ENHRY, CDR2 SYGVKD. Trimming took off 3 bases at V and 3 bases at J, with 7 bases between the two ends. The length of the CDR3 is 13 residues. CDR3 in amino acids: CAISDGATDTQYF. CDR3 DNA: TGTGCCATCAGTGATGGGGCGACAGATACGCAGTATTTT.

This clonotype was seen at least ten times. This chain joins TRBV12-3 or TRBV12-4 and TRBJ1-1; tentative D call: TRBD1 (5 bases). This CDR3 contains 14 residues. V lost 7 bases to trimming and J lost 4 bases, with 16 bases between them. The CDR3 region is CASTRTGRATEAFF. In nucleotides, the CDR3 is TGTGCCAGCACCCGGACGGGCAGGGCCACTGAAGCTTTCTTT.

The sample holds many counts of this clonotype. The chain is built from TRBV30 and TRBJ1-1; D uncertain. Trimming removed 4 bases at V and 1 base at J, with 4 bases between. The CDR3 is 11 amino acids. Germline loops: CDR1 GTSNPN, CDR2 SVGIG (reference sequence). CDR3 in DNA: TGTGCCTGGATACCGAACACTGAAGCTTTCTTT. This sequence encodes CAWIPNTEAFF.

V and J are TRBV9 and TRBJ2-7; a possible D gene is TRBD2 (6 bases). The CDR3 runs 14 residues. Germline values: CDR1 SGDLS, CDR2 YYNGEE. Trimming pared 1 base from V and 3 bases from J, leaving 11 bases between. In DNA, the CDR3 is TGTGCCAGCAGCGTATATCCGGGGGACTACGAGCAGTACTTC. Encoded protein: CASSVYPGDYEQYF.

This clonotype was picked up many times. The chain combines TRBV20-1 with TRBJ1-5; D is undetermined. V gave up 3 bases and J gave up 4 bases, with 7 bases separating them. This CDR3 has 12 amino acids. The germline gives CDR1 DFQATT, CDR2 SNEGSKA (reference sequence). The CDR3 loop is CSARDLNQPQHF. CDR3 bases: TGCAGTGCTAGGGACTTGAATCAGCCCCAGCATTTT.